The TCR beta chain described here comes from a study of shared clonotypes between healthy human individuals. Study outcomes and limitations: Naive subsets usually exceeded memory subsets in estimated richness. The donor pool, a small one, limited the genetic and exposure-history diversity represented.

The CDR3 has 15 residues. Germline V gives CDR1 MNHEY, CDR2 SVGAGI. Deletions cut 0 bases from V and 7 bases from J, with 10 bases between. The protocol was immunoSEQ multiplex PCR, while the TCRdb copy is restricted to in-frame clones and leaves out a portion. The data contain hundreds of thousands of clones, almost 97% of them singletons. Concerning this clone itself: Its antigen is undetermined.

What was sequenced was naive CD4+ T cells sorted from blood. Regarding subset: CD45RA+ positively selected. The clonotype comes from a woman aged 25-40 years in good health. The chain uses TRBV6-5 and TRBJ1-6; D remains unclear. The CDR3 bases are TGTGCCAGCAGTTACTCCCGGACCAGAAATTCACCCCTCCACTTT. This codes for CASSYSRTRNSPLHF.